These 13 T cell receptor beta chains were sequenced from one sample in a study of spatial heterogeneity in lung cancer. TCRdb re-analysed the 5' RACE reads in MiXCR, keeping a single row per CDR3 protein. The sample consists of about 39,000 distinct CDR3 sequences, under 6.5% of them appearing once. Time point meaning: sample taken at primary tumor resection. No cell sorting; template was whole RNA from tumor, lung tissue or PBMC. The sequenced sample was PBMCs, obtained at surgery. Receptor source: a male donor with early-stage non-small cell lung cancer.

This clonotype has just one count. The V gene is TRBV19, the J gene TRBJ1-6, with a weak D call TRBD1 (5 bases). The V gene lost 6 bases and the J gene lost 7 bases, with 13 bases spanning the gap. Germline assignment: CDR1 LNHDA and CDR2 SQIVND (reference sequence). The CDR3 length is 14 residues. CDR3 region: CASRTTDQNSPLHF. The CDR3, as DNA: TGTGCCAGTAGAACGACAGACCAAAATTCACCCCTCCACTTT.

Ten or more counts support this clonotype. CDR3 loop: CASSNLFDGYTF. In DNA form, the CDR3 reads TGTGCCAGCAGTAACCTTTTCGATGGCTACACCTTC. V is TRBV27 and J is TRBJ1-2; no reliable D call. Between the trimmed V and J ends, which lost 5 bases and 6 bases, there was a span of 10 bases. Germline V gene lookup returns CDR1 MNHEY and CDR2 SMNVEV (reference sequence). There are 12 residues in the CDR3.

The chain uses TRBV4-1 and TRBJ1-2; D possibly corresponds to TRBD1 (6 bases). The V gene lost 0 bases and the J gene lost 4 bases, with 18 bases spanning the gap. CDR3 length equals 17 residues. Germline assignment: CDR1 MGHRA and CDR2 YSYEKL. In DNA, the CDR3 is TGCGCCAGCAGCCAAGATGGAACAGGGCCTTACATCTATGGCTACACCTTC. Its translation is CASSQDGTGPYIYGYTF.

This clonotype was counted many times. V usage is TRBV6-2 or TRBV6-3 and J usage is TRBJ1-5, with a weak D call TRBD1 (5 bases). The germline V gene encodes CDR1 MNHEY and CDR2 SVGEGT. The CDR3 has 11 residues. V was clipped by 7 bases and J by 10 bases, with 11 bases between them. The CDR3 protein is CASNFQGPQHF. In DNA, the CDR3 is TGTGCCAGCAACTTTCAGGGCCCCCAGCATTTT.

This clonotype was seen many times. CDR3 protein: CASLSSGADTQYF. CDR3 DNA sequence: TGTGCCAGCCTCTCTAGCGGGGCAGATACGCAGTATTTT. V is TRBV28 and J is TRBJ2-3; 9 nucleotides line up with TRBD2. Germline CDR1 is MDHEN and CDR2 is SYDVKM. This CDR3 contains 13 residues. Trimming cost V 8 bases and J 4 bases; bases outside gene matches: 4.

The table lists this clonotype with many counts. This chain joins TRBV6-4 and TRBJ1-6; D gene uncertain. V was cut by 4 bases and J by 7 bases, with 11 bases left in between. The germline V gene encodes CDR1 MRHNA and CDR2 SNTAGT. The CDR3 sequence is 14 residues long. DNA of the CDR3: TGTGCCAGCAGTGCCAACCCGGGCAATTCACCCCTCCACTTT. Protein sequence: CASSANPGNSPLHF.

This sequence joins TRBV30 and TRBJ1-1; TRBD1 is a possible D gene (6 bases). Trimming shortened V by 6 bases and J by 5 bases, and 16 bases separated the two germline ends. CDR1 and CDR2 (germline): GTSNPN, SVGIG (reference sequence). This CDR3 region has 13 residues. The CDR3: CACKDQGRTEAFF. The CDR3 DNA is TGTGCCTGTAAGGACCAGGGGAGGACTGAAGCTTTCTTT.

This clonotype was counted at least ten times. The J gene is TRBJ1-5, the V gene TRBV12-3 or TRBV12-4, with D possibly matching TRBD1 (6 bases). V was pared by 6 bases and J by 9 bases, with 18 bases between. The CDR3 runs to 14 residues. The CDR3 protein is CASSPTGSSLPQHF. The CDR3 DNA is TGTGCCAGCAGCCCGACAGGATCCTCTCTGCCCCAGCATTTT.

This clonotype occurred many times. V is TRBV13 and J is TRBJ2-7; TRBD1 agrees at 11 bases. V was pared by 4 bases and J by 0 bases, with 8 bases of the junction left unmatched. CDR1 and CDR2 from the germline V gene are PRHDT and FYEKMQ (reference sequence). The CDR3 length is 17 residues. As DNA, the CDR3 is TGTGCCAGCAGCTCCCCTTGGACAGGGGGCGACTCCTACGAGCAGTACTTC. Protein sequence: CASSSPWTGGDSYEQYF. Combining the CDR3 with reference TRBV13 and TRBJ2-7 gives the whole variable domain AAGVIQSPRHLIKEKRETATLKCYPIPRHDTVYWYQQGPGQDPQFLISFYEKMQSDKGSIPDRFSAQQFSDYHSELNMSSLELGDSALYFCASSSPWTGGDSYEQYFGPGTRLTVT.

This chain joins TRBV7-9 and TRBJ2-5; D assignment may be TRBD1 or TRBD2 (5 bases each). Germline CDR1 SEHNR, CDR2 FQNEAQ (reference sequence). The length of the CDR3 is 18 residues. V lost 4 bases and J lost 4, with 25 bases in between. The CDR3 loop reads CASSSGKQRDGTGETQYF. In nucleotides, the CDR3 is TGTGCCAGCAGCTCGGGGAAGCAAAGGGACGGAACCGGAGAGACCCAGTACTTC.

This clonotype occurred many times. This chain connects TRBV2 to TRBJ2-7; TRBD1 might be the D (6 bases). The length of the CDR3 is 13 residues. Germline V gene lookup returns CDR1 SNHLY and CDR2 FYNNEI. V was trimmed by 8 bases and J by 4 bases, leaving 15 bases between them. This CDR3 is CASLNRERYEQYF. In DNA, the CDR3 is TGTGCCAGCCTGAACAGGGAGAGGTACGAGCAGTACTTC.

CDR3 nucleotides: TGTGCCAGCAGCTTATACCTACAAGAGACCCAGTACTTC. The encoded protein is CASSLYLQETQYF. The chain carries TRBV7-8 and TRBJ2-5, with D hard to call. Germline V gene data show CDR1 as SGHVS and CDR2 as FQNEAQ. Deletions cut 2 bases from V and 2 bases from J, with 6 bases between. The length of the CDR3 is 13 residues.

This clonotype was seen at least ten times. V is TRBV28 and J is TRBJ2-2, with D possibly matching TRBD2 (6 bases). V was cut by 7 bases and J by 0 bases, with 9 bases left in between. Looked up from germline, CDR1 is MDHEN and CDR2 is SYDVKM. The CDR3 contains 14 residues. The CDR3: CASNRGTNTGELFF. For the CDR3, the DNA is TGTGCCAGCAACCGGGGGACGAACACCGGGGAGCTGTTTTTT.